Presented here are 17 T cell receptor beta chains from one specimen sequenced in a study of PD-1 blockade in mismatch repair-deficient tumors. TCRdb's table, derived via immunoSEQ multiplex PCR, lists solely in-frame clones and lacks some. There are roughly 25,000 clones in the sample; 65% to 85% occur only once, and 20% to 25% lies in the top ten. Sequencing was performed on peripheral blood, taken 12 weeks after starting pembrolizumab. These receptors were obtained from an adult with mismatch repair-deficient cancer.

This chain connects TRBV7-9 to TRBJ2-3, with no clear D. Germline V gene sequence: CDR1 SEHNR, CDR2 FQNEAQ (reference sequence). V was clipped by 0 bases and J by 4 bases, with 5 bases between them. The CDR3 has 13 amino acids. The CDR3 nucleotides are TGTGCCAGCAGCTTAGCGAACGCAGATACGCAGTATTTT. Protein product: CASSLANADTQYF.

J is TRBJ2-5 and V is TRBV9, with a possible D match to TRBD2 (5 bases). The length of the CDR3 is 14 residues. Looked up from germline, CDR1 is SGDLS and CDR2 is YYNGEE. V lost 0 bases, J lost 5 bases, and 11 bases lay in between. The DNA for the CDR3 is TGTGCCAGCAGCGTAGCTATCCCGGGGGAGACCCAGTACTTC. This gives the protein CASSVAIPGETQYF.

This clone was seen just once. This chain connects TRBV2 to TRBJ2-7; either TRBD1 or TRBD2 may fit D (5 bases each). The germline gives CDR1 SNHLY, CDR2 FYNNEI. V lost 6 bases, J lost 3 bases, and 15 bases lay in between. This CDR3 has 14 amino acids. The CDR3 sequence is CASRMDGANYEQYF. DNA of the CDR3: TGTGCCAGCAGGATGGACGGGGCCAACTACGAGCAGTACTTC.

This sequence joins TRBV23-1 and TRBJ2-5; D is perhaps TRBD1 (6 bases). TRBV23-1 is known as an ORF, though its function is uncertain. Trimming cost V 0 bases and J 4 bases, with 21 bases left between them. The CDR3 covers 18 residues. The CDR3 nucleotides read TGCGCCAGCAGTCAATCGGGCCCCAGGGGAAGGGGTGTAGAGACCCAGTACTTC. Translating it yields CASSQSGPRGRGVETQYF.

The V and J genes are TRBV7-9 and TRBJ2-7, with 9 positions matching TRBD1. Germline V gene lookup returns CDR1 SEHNR and CDR2 FQNEAQ (reference sequence). This CDR3 comprises 13 residues. V gave up 6 bases and J gave up 3 bases; unmatched junction bases: 3. CDR3 protein: CASSQDRGYEQYF. CDR3 in DNA: TGTGCCAGCAGTCAGGACAGGGGCTACGAGCAGTACTTC.

V usage is TRBV7-9 and J usage is TRBJ2-5; D gene ambiguous. V shed 6 bases and J shed 5 bases, with 10 bases lying between them. Germline V gives CDR1 SEHNR, CDR2 FQNEAQ (reference sequence). This CDR3 is built from 12 residues. CDR3: CASSPAWETQYF. CDR3 DNA: TGTGCCAGCAGTCCTGCTTGGGAGACCCAGTACTTC.

CDR3 nucleotides: TGTGCCAGTAGGGGGACGGGTAAAAACATTCAGTACTTC. Translation gives CASRGTGKNIQYF. This chain links TRBV19 with TRBJ2-4; D could derive from TRBD1 or TRBD2 (5 bases each). The CDR3 totals 13 residues. CDR1 and CDR2 from the germline V gene are LNHDA and SQIVND (reference sequence). The V gene lost 6 bases and the J gene lost 4 bases, with 10 bases spanning the gap.

V usage is TRBV6-4 and J usage is TRBJ2-7, with 11 nucleotides matching TRBD2. The CDR3 extends over 13 amino acids. Germline assignment: CDR1 MRHNA and CDR2 SNTAGT. The V gene end was trimmed by 6 bases and the J gene end by 2 bases; junction bases not matched to a gene: 0. The CDR3, as DNA: TGTGCCAGCAGGGGACTAGCGGCCTACGAGCAGTACTTC. Translation gives CASRGLAAYEQYF.

The gene calls are TRBV7-2 and TRBJ1-2; no clear D. Germline V gene lookup returns CDR1 SGHTA and CDR2 FQGNSA. The CDR3 consists of 15 residues. V lost 0 bases, J lost 0 bases, and 8 bases lay in between. The CDR3 loop reads CASSLARNTNYGYTF. In nucleotides, the CDR3 is TGTGCCAGCAGCTTAGCGAGAAATACTAACTATGGCTACACCTTC.

This chain connects TRBV2 to TRBJ2-1; D is possibly TRBD1 (6 bases). Between the trimmed V and J ends, which lost 3 bases and 9 bases, there was a span of 12 bases. The CDR3 consists of 13 residues. The germline V gene has CDR1 SNHLY and CDR2 FYNNEI. The CDR3 DNA reads as TGTGCCAGCAGTGAGTACAGGGCGGTTGAGCAGTTCTTC. Its translation: CASSEYRAVEQFF.

The chain is built from TRBV6-4 and TRBJ2-4; TRBD1 matches at 8 bases. The V gene's germline CDR1 is MRHNA and CDR2 SNTAGT. The J segment lost 9 bases and the V segment lost 2 bases, leaving 3 bases of the junction unmatched. The CDR3 is 13 amino acids. The CDR3 spells CASSDDRGGIQYF. The CDR3 DNA sequence: TGTGCCAGCAGTGACGACAGGGGCGGCATTCAGTACTTC.

V and J are TRBV7-9 and TRBJ2-7; D is perhaps TRBD2 (5 bases). CDR3 length: 15 residues. Germline lookup yields CDR1 SEHNR and CDR2 FQNEAQ (reference sequence). Trimming removed 1 base from V and 6 bases from J, with 16 bases in between. The CDR3 coding sequence is TGTGCCAGCAGCTTAGGGACGGACTTCGAAGGCGAGCAGTACTTC. Translated, it gives CASSLGTDFEGEQYF.

In its sample, this clone was seen once. The rearrangement uses TRBV5-1 and TRBJ2-1, with 10 bases aligning to TRBD2. V shed 5 bases and J 6 bases; nucleotides not matched to a gene: 2. Per the germline V gene, CDR1 is SGHRS and CDR2 is YFSETQ. This CDR3 comprises 13 residues. CDR3 loop: CASRSSGSNEQFF. In DNA form, the CDR3 reads TGCGCCAGCAGATCTAGCGGGAGCAATGAGCAGTTCTTC.

With respect to this clone: The same CDR3 is also encoded by other DNA sequences in this sample. The chain is built from TRBV25-1 and TRBJ1-1; D uncertain. Germline CDR1 is MGHDK and CDR2 is SYGVNS. This CDR3 region has 13 residues. Trimming pared 1 base from V and 0 bases from J, leaving 3 bases between. The CDR3 loop is CASSEFLNTEAFF. The DNA for the CDR3 is TGTGCCAGCAGTGAATTCCTGAACACTGAAGCTTTCTTT.

The V call is TRBV9, the J call TRBJ2-7, with D maybe TRBD1 (6 bases). The length of the CDR3 is 16 residues. V was clipped by 2 bases and J by 1 base, with 16 bases between them. CDR1 SGDLS and CDR2 YYNGEE come from the germline V gene. In DNA form, the CDR3 reads TGTGCCAGCAGCGTGGCGTCCAGGGGTGGGTCCTACGAGCAGTACTTC. Its translation is CASSVASRGGSYEQYF.

This chain joins TRBV6-5 and TRBJ2-5, with D perhaps being TRBD1 or TRBD2 (5 bases each). CDR1 is MNHEY and CDR2 is SVGAGI in the germline V gene. CDR3 size: 15 residues. The V end was cut by 0 bases, the J end by 0 bases, with 8 bases between. The CDR3 nucleotides are TGTGCCAGCAGTTACTCCGGGACGTACCAAGAGACCCAGTACTTC. It yields the protein CASSYSGTYQETQYF.

The chain uses TRBV18 and TRBJ2-1; unclear D gene. Trimming removed 3 bases from V and 5 bases from J, with 8 bases in between. From germline, CDR1 is KGHSH and CDR2 LQKENI. This CDR3 is 13 amino acids long. CDR3 sequence: CASSPPYNNEQFF. DNA for the CDR3: TGTGCCAGCTCACCCCCTTACAACAATGAGCAGTTCTTC.